In this sample, the clone carrying this TCR beta chain turned up a few times. What it recognizes is unknown. Using CD45RO/CCR7/CD25/CD127/CD95/CD27, CD4+ naive, central memory, regulatory and stem cell-like memory cells were sorted. The sample belongs to a study of beta chain features in type 1 diabetes. As for the study in general: Examination covered around 100 million sorted cells spanning all samples. Broader study findings: Patients with type 1 diabetes carried fewer insertions and had more deletions at their VDJ junctions. Shorter TCRB CDR3s, moderately but significantly so, were found in Type 1 diabetes patients in all four CD4+ subsets.

The CDR3 length is 15 residues. V shed 2 bases, J shed 2 bases, and the junction held 3 bases outside the gene matches. Germline CDR1 MNHEY, CDR2 SVGAGI. Every isolated RNA sample was fully reverse transcribed, so sequencing captured expressed TCRB transcripts. Sequenced by immunoSEQ multiplex PCR; TCRdb stores in-frame clones only, minus some. The data contain more than 300,000 clones, roughly 8.8% of them singletons. V usage is TRBV6-5 and J usage is TRBJ1-3; 7 bases are shared with TRBD1. This TCR was recovered from a man younger than 40 with type 1 diabetes. The sample taken for sequencing was central memory CD4+ T cells from blood. The DNA for the CDR3 is TGTGCCAGCAGTTACAGGGGGCAGGCTGGAAACACCATATATTTT. It encodes CASSYRGQAGNTIYF.